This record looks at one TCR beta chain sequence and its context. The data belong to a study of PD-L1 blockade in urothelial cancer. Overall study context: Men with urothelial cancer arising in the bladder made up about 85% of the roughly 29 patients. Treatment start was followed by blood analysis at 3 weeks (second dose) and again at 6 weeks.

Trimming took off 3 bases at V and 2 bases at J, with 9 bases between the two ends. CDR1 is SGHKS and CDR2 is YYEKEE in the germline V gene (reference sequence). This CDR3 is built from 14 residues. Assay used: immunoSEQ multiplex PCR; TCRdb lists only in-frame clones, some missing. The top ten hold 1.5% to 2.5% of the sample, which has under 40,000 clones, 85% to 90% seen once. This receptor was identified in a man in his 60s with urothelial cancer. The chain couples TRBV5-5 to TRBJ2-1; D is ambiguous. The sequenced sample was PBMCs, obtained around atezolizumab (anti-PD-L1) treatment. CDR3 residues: CASSWATTYNEQFF. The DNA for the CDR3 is TGTGCCAGCAGCTGGGCGACGACCTACAATGAGCAGTTCTTC. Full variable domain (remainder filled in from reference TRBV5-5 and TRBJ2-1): DAGVTQSPTHLIKTRGQQVTLRCSPISGHKSVSWYQQVLGQGPQFIFQYYEKEERGRGNFPDRFSARQFPNYSSELNVNALLLGDSALYLCASSWATTYNEQFFGPGTRLTVL.